This T cell receptor (beta chain) came from a study of PD-L1 blockade in urothelial cancer. Turning to the study itself: Dosed intravenously at 1,200 mg every 3 weeks, atezolizumab was initiated by patients at some point between 2013 and 2014.

This CDR3 spans 16 amino acids. CDR1 is LGHNT, CDR2 FRNRAP, per germline. The ends were cut back, 6 bases at V and 0 bases at J, with 16 bases in the middle. This sample's time point: pretreatment peripheral blood. Clones were read by immunoSEQ multiplex PCR, and TCRdb kept only the in-frame ones, dropping some. Of around 100,000 clones in the sample, roughly 84% were seen once. V and J are TRBV12-5 and TRBJ2-3; D gene unclear. The receptor comes from a man aged 55-75 years with urothelial cancer. This material consisted of PBMCs, taken around atezolizumab (anti-PD-L1) treatment. Here the CDR3 reads CASGLRLATSTDTQYF. CDR3 DNA: TGTGCTAGTGGCCTGAGGTTAGCTACTAGCACAGATACGCAGTATTTT.